One sample yielded the 28 T cell receptor beta chains listed below, sequenced in a study of cytomegalovirus exposure and HLA in healthy donors. A multiplex PCR was run with 60 Vbeta primers and 13 Jbeta primers. Libraries were prepared by immunoSEQ multiplex PCR; TCRdb keeps only in-frame clonotypes and omits some of them. The sample lists about 160,000 clones; 80% were seen once. Sequencing used PBMCs. These receptors came from a woman aged 45-59 years in good health and CMV-seronegative.

The V and J genes are TRBV5-1 and TRBJ2-4, with TRBD1 matching over 12 bases. Germline V lookup: CDR1 SGHRS, CDR2 YFSETQ. J gave up 3 bases and V 4 bases, and 11 bases lay outside the gene matches. The length of the CDR3 is 18 residues. CDR3: CASSPVGQGAVDKNIQYF. The DNA of the CDR3 is TGCGCCAGCAGCCCGGTGGGACAGGGGGCGGTGGACAAAAACATTCAGTACTTC.

The chain has TRBV5-6 and TRBJ1-2, with D unresolved. The germline V gene has CDR1 SGHDT and CDR2 YYEEEE. The CDR3 is 14 amino acids. The ends were cut back, 0 bases at V and 4 bases at J, with 10 bases in the middle. As DNA, the CDR3 is TGTGCCAGCAGCTTGGTAGACCGGGGCTATGGCTACACCTTC. Protein: CASSLVDRGYGYTF.

The V and J genes are TRBV7-6 and TRBJ2-2; TRBD2 is a possible D gene (5 bases). This CDR3 is built from 14 residues. The germline V gene encodes CDR1 SGHVS and CDR2 FNYEAQ. V lost 4 bases to trimming and J lost 3 bases, with 9 bases between them. DNA of the CDR3: TGTGCCAGCAGCTCGAGGGTTTACACCGGGGAGCTGTTTTTT. Residues: CASSSRVYTGELFF. The full variable domain, its missing parts supplied by reference TRBV7-6 and TRBJ2-2, is GAGVSQSPRYKVTKRGQDVALRCDPISGHVSLYWYRQALGQGPEFLTYFNYEAQQDKSGLPNDRFSAERPEGSISTLTIQRTEQRDSAMYRCASSSRVYTGELFFGEGSRLTVL.

The CDR3: CAISESSGQHTGELFF. CDR3 sequence (DNA): TGTGCCATCAGTGAGTCCTCGGGACAGCACACCGGGGAGCTGTTTTTT. The genes are TRBV10-3 and TRBJ2-2, with 7 positions matching TRBD1. The CDR3 spans 16 residues. The trim removed 0 bases at V and 3 bases at J, leaving 4 bases unmatched. Per germline, CDR1 ENHRY and CDR2 SYGVKD.

This chain connects TRBV30 to TRBJ2-3; TRBD2 aligns across 14 bases. The CDR3 length is 16 residues. The germline gives CDR1 GTSNPN, CDR2 SVGIG (reference sequence). After removal of 0 bases from V and 4 bases from J, the junction contained 3 bases not matched to a gene. CDR3 coding DNA: TGTGCCTGGAGTGTGGGACTAGCGGGAGAGTCAGATACGCAGTATTTT. This encodes CAWSVGLAGESDTQYF. Using reference TRBV30 and TRBJ2-3 for the parts outside the CDR3, the full variable domain is SQTIHQWPATLVQPVGSPLSLECTVEGTSNPNLYWYRQAAGRGLQLLFYSVGIGQISSEVPQNLSASRPQDRQFILSSKKLLLSDSGFYLCAWSVGLAGESDTQYFGPGTRLTVL.

The rearrangement uses TRBV5-1 and TRBJ2-7; 8 nucleotides match TRBD2. V shed 4 bases, J shed 9 bases, and the junction held 9 bases outside the gene matches. CDR1 and CDR2 from the germline V gene are SGHRS and YFSETQ. This CDR3 contains 13 residues. In DNA, the CDR3 is TGCGCCAGCAGCCTGCGGGGGGACACGCCGCAGTACTTC. It translates to CASSLRGDTPQYF.

V and J are TRBV7-8 and TRBJ2-1, with TRBD2 matching over 8 bases. The ends lost 1 base at V and 8 bases at J; junction bases unmatched: 13. Germline CDR1 SGHVS, CDR2 FQNEAQ. This CDR3 is 17 amino acids long. CDR3 DNA sequence: TGTGCCAGCAGCTTAGAATTAGCGGGGTCGCCTCCGGATGAGCAGTTCTTC. Its translation: CASSLELAGSPPDEQFF.

The chain uses TRBV5-1 and TRBJ2-2, with D tentatively TRBD2 (5 bases). The V gene's germline CDR1 is SGHRS and CDR2 YFSETQ. The CDR3 is 17 amino acids. The germline V and J ends were trimmed by 2 bases and 4 bases, with 18 bases remaining between them. The CDR3 DNA reads as TGCGCCAGCAGCTTCGGACTCTCTTCTCAATTCACCGGGGAGCTGTTTTTT. It codes for CASSFGLSSQFTGELFF.

The chain couples TRBV7-2 to TRBJ2-7; D is unresolved. The germline V gene encodes CDR1 SGHTA and CDR2 FQGNSA. The CDR3 consists of 11 residues. V was clipped by 4 bases and J by 3 bases, with 4 bases between them. The CDR3 DNA reads TGTGCCAGCAGCTATCACTACGAGCAGTACTTC. Its protein product is CASSYHYEQYF.

The V gene is TRBV5-1, the J gene TRBJ2-7; 12 nucleotides agree with TRBD2. Germline V lookup: CDR1 SGHRS, CDR2 YFSETQ. This CDR3 is built from 15 residues. The ends lost 3 bases at V and 3 bases at J; junction bases unmatched: 4. CDR3 sequence: CASSSRTSGNYEQYF. Here the CDR3 DNA reads TGCGCCAGCAGCTCCCGGACTAGCGGGAACTACGAGCAGTACTTC.

The chain couples TRBV4-2 to TRBJ2-2; weak D call: TRBD2 (5 bases). The CDR3 runs 13 residues. Trimming left V 3 bases short and J 5 bases short, with 7 bases between. Per germline, CDR1 LGHNA and CDR2 YNFKEQ. The CDR3 here is CASSHPGTGELFF. CDR3 bases: TGTGCCAGCAGCCACCCGGGGACCGGGGAGCTGTTTTTT.

The rearrangement uses TRBV19 and TRBJ1-1; no clear D gene. The ends were cut back, 3 bases at V and 4 bases at J, with 12 bases in the middle. The CDR3 sequence is 14 residues long. CDR1 is LNHDA, CDR2 SQIVND, per germline (reference sequence). The chain's CDR3 is CASSIMTGSTEAFF. The DNA for the CDR3 is TGTGCCAGTAGTATCATGACTGGGAGCACTGAAGCTTTCTTT.

The CDR3 bases are TGTGCCAGCTCACCGATCCAGGCCGGTACCGGAAACACCATATATTTT. Translating gives CASSPIQAGTGNTIYF. The chain couples TRBV18 to TRBJ1-3; the D is unclear. Trimming removed 3 bases from V and 4 bases from J, with 16 bases in between. Germline V gene sequence: CDR1 KGHSH, CDR2 LQKENI. There are 16 residues in the CDR3.

The chain recombines TRBV30 with TRBJ2-1, with 12 bases identical to TRBD2. CDR3 length: 14 residues. V was clipped by 3 bases and J by 12 bases; unmatched bases: 9. Looked up from germline, CDR1 is GTSNPN and CDR2 is SVGIG (reference sequence). Written as DNA, the CDR3 is TGTGCCTGGAGGACTAGCGGGAGTAACCCGGCGCAGTTCTTC. Amino acid sequence: CAWRTSGSNPAQFF.

V is TRBV10-1 and J is TRBJ2-3, with D unresolved. The germline CDR1 and CDR2 sequences are WNHNN and SYGVQD (reference sequence). CDR3 length: 16 residues. The V and J ends lost 2 bases and 2 bases respectively, with 14 bases between them. The CDR3 bases are TGCGCCAGCAGTGAGAGGAGTATCGGTATCACAGATACGCAGTATTTT. Translated: CASSERSIGITDTQYF.

This chain uses TRBV28 with TRBJ1-6, with 9 bases matching TRBD1. With 2 bases clipped from V and 7 bases from J, the junction kept 0 bases outside the gene matches. The germline gives CDR1 MDHEN, CDR2 SYDVKM. The CDR3 is made up of 14 amino acids. Here the CDR3 DNA reads TGTGCCAGCAGTTTAGGGACAGGGAATTCACCCCTCCACTTT. The encoded protein is CASSLGTGNSPLHF.

The chain recombines TRBV19 with TRBJ1-2; 7 bases align to TRBD1. The germline gives CDR1 LNHDA, CDR2 SQIVND (reference sequence). V dropped 9 bases and J dropped 8; count of bases not matched to a gene: 18. The CDR3 sequence is 15 residues long. CDR3 loop: CASYLPGTVKSGYTF. The CDR3 DNA follows: TGTGCCAGCTATCTTCCCGGGACAGTGAAATCGGGCTACACCTTC.

The chain couples TRBV18 to TRBJ1-5; weak D call: TRBD1 (6 bases). The CDR3 is made up of 14 amino acids. The V gene lost 2 bases and the J gene lost 5 bases, with 10 bases spanning the gap. CDR1 is KGHSH and CDR2 is LQKENI in the germline V gene. The chain's CDR3 is CASSPRGFDQPQHF. DNA of the CDR3: TGTGCCAGCTCACCAAGGGGGTTTGATCAGCCCCAGCATTTT.

This chain links TRBV6-5 with TRBJ1-1; 9 bases agree with TRBD1. Germline V gene lookup returns CDR1 MNHEY and CDR2 SVGAGI. The CDR3 contains 15 residues. V lost 5 bases, J lost 4 bases, and 8 bases stayed unmatched. Here the CDR3 DNA reads TGTGCCAGCAGTCGTCCCGGGACAGGGTCCACTGAAGCTTTCTTT. This gives the protein CASSRPGTGSTEAFF.

The J gene is TRBJ1-2, the V gene TRBV5-1, with a possible D match to TRBD1 (6 bases). V dropped 3 bases and J dropped 0 bases, with 15 bases sitting between them. Germline CDR1 reads SGHRS; CDR2 reads YFSETQ. The CDR3 consists of 16 residues. This CDR3 reads CASSYGTKGTNYGYTF. The CDR3 coding sequence is TGCGCCAGCAGCTATGGGACAAAAGGGACTAACTATGGCTACACCTTC.

This clone turned up a few times. This sequence joins TRBV10-1 and TRBJ2-1; 10 bases map to TRBD2. Germline V gene sequence: CDR1 WNHNN, CDR2 SYGVQD (reference sequence). The V segment lost 7 bases and the J segment 7 bases; nucleotides outside the gene matches: 7. This CDR3 has 14 residues. In DNA form, the CDR3 reads TGCGCCAGCATTCTAGCGGGAGAGACGAATGAGCAGTTCTTC. This gives the protein CASILAGETNEQFF.

The J gene is TRBJ2-5, the V gene TRBV7-6; TRBD2 aligns across 7 bases. The DNA end is a closer match to TRBJ2-7, so the J assignment may be wrong. The CDR3 is 15 amino acids. The germline V gene encodes CDR1 SGHVS and CDR2 FNYEAQ. This CDR3 is CASSFALTSTYEQYF. The CDR3, as DNA: TGTGCCAGCAGCTTTGCCCTGACTAGCACCTACGAGCAGTACTTC.

This clone was observed a single time. The chain uses TRBV9 and TRBJ2-5; 8 bases are shared with TRBD1. There are 14 residues in the CDR3. Germline values: CDR1 SGDLS, CDR2 YYNGEE. The J segment lost 3 bases and the V segment lost 4 bases, leaving 5 bases of the junction unmatched. CDR3 amino acids: CASSPRQGKETQYF. CDR3 DNA: TGTGCCAGCAGCCCCCGACAGGGGAAAGAGACCCAGTACTTC. Full variable domain (missing parts from reference TRBV9 and TRBJ2-5): DSGVTQTPKHLITATGQRVTLRCSPRSGDLSVYWYQQSLDQGLQFLIQYYNGEERAKGNILERFSAQQFPDLHSELNLSSLELGDSALYFCASSPRQGKETQYFGPGTRLLVL.

This clone was seen only once. J is TRBJ2-7 and V is TRBV4-2, with 11 nucleotides matching TRBD1. V lost 0 bases and J lost 4; bases outside the gene matches: 8. The germline V gene encodes CDR1 LGHNA and CDR2 YNFKEQ. The CDR3 covers 17 residues. CDR3 DNA: TGTGCCAGCAGCCAAGAAACCGGACAGGGGGCTTTTTACGAGCAGTACTTC. It is translated as CASSQETGQGAFYEQYF.

This chain joins TRBV18 and TRBJ1-2; 9 bases map to TRBD1. The CDR3 extends over 16 amino acids. Germline V lookup: CDR1 KGHSH, CDR2 LQKENI. The junction had 6 bases not matched to a gene; V was cut back by 2 bases and J by 2 bases. Here the CDR3 DNA reads TGTGCCAGCTCACCAGTCGTTGGACAGGGGAACTATGGCTACACCTTC. Its protein product is CASSPVVGQGNYGYTF. The variable domain in full, completed from reference TRBV18 and TRBJ1-2, reads NAGVMQNPRHLVRRRGQEARLRCSPMKGHSHVYWYRQLPEEGLKFMVYLQKENIIDESGMPKERFSAEFPKEGPSILRIQQVVRGDSAAYFCASSPVVGQGNYGYTFGSGTRLTVV.

The chain has TRBV19 and TRBJ2-1, with 8 bases fitting TRBD2. The CDR3 contains 15 residues. With V trimmed by 4 bases and J by 7 bases, 9 bases remained unmatched. The germline gives CDR1 LNHDA, CDR2 SQIVND (reference sequence). The CDR3 region is CASSTFGGARNEQFF. CDR3 DNA: TGTGCCAGTAGTACGTTCGGGGGGGCCAGGAATGAGCAGTTCTTC.

V and J are TRBV5-8 and TRBJ2-7; D possibly corresponds to TRBD2 (6 bases). Trimming left V 3 bases short and J 2 bases short, with 18 bases between. This CDR3 is 16 amino acids long. Germline values: CDR1 SGHTS, CDR2 YDEGEE. The CDR3: CASSWGEFGTAYEQYF. CDR3 DNA sequence: TGTGCCAGCAGCTGGGGGGAATTCGGGACCGCCTACGAGCAGTACTTC.

This clone is a singleton in its sample. The chain couples TRBV2 to TRBJ2-1, with TRBD2 matching over 12 bases. The CDR3 is 17 amino acids. In germline, CDR1 is SNHLY, CDR2 FYNNEI. V lost 7 bases, J lost 6 bases, and 13 bases stayed unmatched. As DNA, the CDR3 is TGTGCCAGCACCTCTACGGGACTAGCGGGTAGGAGCAATGAGCAGTTCTTC. It encodes CASTSTGLAGRSNEQFF.